This T cell receptor beta chain was sequenced for a study of blood T cell repertoires in COVID-19. Whole-study context: Samples came from the United States, Italy and Spain, spanning acute and convalescent COVID-19. Sources were T cells, B-cell-depleted T cells, or PBMCs; the material itself was cDNA or gDNA.

Residents of under 25 US areas, aged about 18 to 95 years, made up the participants. Exposed participants encountered a COVID-19 case during the 2 weeks preceding study entry. Assay used: immunoSEQ multiplex PCR; TCRdb lists only in-frame clones, some missing. The sample yields about 180,000 clones, approximately 80% seen once. Sequencing was done on a sample of PBMCs or T cells enriched from blood (not recorded which). The receptor's source is a man between 60 and 75 years old who had been exposed to COVID-19.

The CDR3 here is CASSPPGLPYNEQFF. CDR3 sequence (DNA): TGTGCCAGCAGCCCGCCGGGACTACCTTACAATGAGCAGTTCTTC. V gene TRBV5-4 combines with J gene TRBJ2-1; 7 bases are a match to TRBD2. V gave up 4 bases and J gave up 4 bases; unmatched junction bases: 8. Germline lookup yields CDR1 SGHNT and CDR2 YYREEE (reference sequence). The CDR3 runs 15 residues.